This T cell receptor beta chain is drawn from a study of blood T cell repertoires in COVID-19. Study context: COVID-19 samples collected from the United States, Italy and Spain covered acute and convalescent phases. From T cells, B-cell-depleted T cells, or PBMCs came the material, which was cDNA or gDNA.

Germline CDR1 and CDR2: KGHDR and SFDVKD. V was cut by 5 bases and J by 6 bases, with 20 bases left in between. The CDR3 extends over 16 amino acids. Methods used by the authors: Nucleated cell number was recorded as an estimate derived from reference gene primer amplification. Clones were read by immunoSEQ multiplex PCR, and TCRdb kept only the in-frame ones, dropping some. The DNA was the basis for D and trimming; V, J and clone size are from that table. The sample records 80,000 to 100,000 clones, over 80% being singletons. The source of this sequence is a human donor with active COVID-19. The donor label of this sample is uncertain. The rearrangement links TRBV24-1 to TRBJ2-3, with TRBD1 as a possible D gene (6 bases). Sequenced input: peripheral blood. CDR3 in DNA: TGTGCCACCAGTGTTTCTGGGCAGGGGACGCTTGATACGCAGTATTTT. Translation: CATSVSGQGTLDTQYF.